This T cell receptor beta chain was sequenced during a study of T cell repertoires in cytomegalovirus infection. Study-level background: Alongside well-studied HLA-B-restricted CMV epitopes, recently identified HLA-C-restricted CMV epitopes were also used. Carrying CMV and the relevant HLA type showed in public TCR beta signatures.

Findings and caveats of the study: CMV carriers having the relevant HLA were flagged by cumulative public TCR beta family frequency. In two of eight donors, the top clonotype was HLA-C-restricted CMV-specific.

On this clonotype: Its antigen is currently unknown.

In germline, CDR1 is MDHEN, CDR2 SYDVKM. V lost 6 bases, J lost 8 bases, and 12 bases stayed unmatched. CDR3 length equals 14 residues. Each CDR3 protein is one row after TCRdb ran MiXCR on the reads. The table includes about 890,000 distinct CDR3 sequences, about 33% detected once. This clonotype originated in a human donor in good health (CMV status not recorded). Some clones in this sample may be carry-over from other donors' samples. This chain joins TRBV28 and TRBJ1-2; 7 nucleotides align to TRBD1. The sample in question was cultured CD8+ T cells from PBMCs, obtained from culture after CMV antigen stimulation. CDR3 bases: TGTGCCAGCAGAATTAACAGGGGCGGTCGGGGCTACACCTTC. Its protein is CASRINRGGRGYTF.